The 5 T cell receptor beta chains presented below share a single source sample, sequenced in a study of blood T cells in healthy people across ages (dated by TCRdb to about 2015). Libraries came from 5' RACE. The sequencer was an Illumina HiSeq 2500. A second PCR of roughly 6 to 12 cycles was run with a J-beta primer mix and a sample-barcoded 5' primer. TCRdb cleaned the public reads at Q25 with fastp, built clones with MiXCR and kept in-frame beta chains. CDR3 protein sequences are deduplicated, and each keeps its most common genes and DNA. A total of about 1.8 million distinct CDR3 sequences appear in this sample, about 49% of them only once. Around 2.1% of the sample is taken by the ten largest. Sequencing used blood. The source of these receptors is a woman aged 35 to 49 in good health.

The chain is built from TRBV20-1 and TRBJ1-5, with no clear D. The V gene's germline CDR1 is DFQATT and CDR2 SNEGSKA (reference sequence). The CDR3 loop spans 12 amino acids. Trimming took 6 bases from V and 1 from J, leaving 7 bases between them. The CDR3 spells CSAGGSNQPQHF. The CDR3 DNA reads TGCAGTGCCGGCGGGAGCAATCAGCCCCAGCATTTT.

The rearrangement uses TRBV14 and TRBJ2-1; the D is unclear. CDR3 size: 15 residues. V was shortened by 2 bases and J by 0 bases, with 8 bases between the two germline ends. CDR1 is SGHDN, CDR2 FVKESK, per germline. CDR3 coding DNA: TGTGCCAGCAGCCAAAGTCCCAACTCCTACAATGAGCAGTTCTTC. Its protein product is CASSQSPNSYNEQFF.

V and J are TRBV20-1 and TRBJ2-1, with TRBD2 identical over 10 bases. J was trimmed by 2 bases and V by 0 bases; bases with no gene match: 1. CDR1 and CDR2 from the germline V gene are DFQATT and SNEGSKA (reference sequence). The CDR3 extends over 15 amino acids. This chain's CDR3 is CSARELAGTYNEQFF. CDR3 coding DNA: TGCAGTGCTAGAGAACTAGCGGGGACCTACAATGAGCAGTTCTTC.

The chain combines TRBV4-3 with TRBJ2-7, with 10 nucleotides matching TRBD1. The CDR3 totals 16 residues. Germline loops: CDR1 LGHNA, CDR2 YSLEER. V gave up 3 bases and J gave up 7 bases; unmatched junction bases: 12. The CDR3 DNA sequence: TGCGCCAGCAGCCACGCCGGACAGGGGGTAGACAATGAGCAGTACTTC. It codes for CASSHAGQGVDNEQYF.

V is TRBV6-2 or TRBV6-3 and J is TRBJ2-7, with a weak D call TRBD1 (5 bases). V lost 6 bases and J 4 bases, leaving 22 bases between the germline ends. Germline CDR1 is MNHEY and CDR2 is SVGEGT. CDR3 size: 16 residues. The CDR3 loop reads CASRDRHQGTGYEQYF. In DNA form, the CDR3 reads TGTGCCAGCAGAGACAGACACCAGGGAACTGGGTACGAGCAGTACTTC.